The TCR beta chain described here comes from a study of T cell responses to AZD1222 COVID-19 vaccine. This CDR3 is 14 amino acids long. V gave up 3 bases and J gave up 0 bases, with 9 bases separating them. The germline V gene encodes CDR1 MGHRA and CDR2 YSYEKL. Findings and limits, study-wide: At study baseline, merely a handful of AZD1222 recipients were seropositive. Spike-specific TCR breadth rose after two AZD1222 doses, and depth rose as well. Repertoires were obtained solely post-peak T cell response.

The protocol was immunoSEQ multiplex PCR, while the TCRdb copy is restricted to in-frame clones and leaves out a portion. The sample holds approximately 130,000 clones, nearly 95% seen once. Regarding this clone: Its specificity is unknown.

This chain connects TRBV4-1 to TRBJ2-7, with D hard to call. This sample comprised peripheral blood, obtained on day 0 of AZD1222 vaccination. The clonotype was recovered from an adult in good health. CDR3 DNA sequence: TGCGCCAGCAGCCACACCCTCATCTCCTACGAGCAGTACTTC. Protein sequence: CASSHTLISYEQYF.